This T cell receptor (beta chain) appears in the sequencing data of a study of T cells in Graves' hyperthyroidism and ophthalmopathy. The germline V gene encodes CDR1 KGHSH and CDR2 LQKENI. The ends were cut back, 3 bases at V and 6 bases at J, with 18 bases in the middle. The CDR3 consists of 16 residues. Regions amplified from RNA transcripts were the TCR beta CDR3 regions. HTBI primers drove first-round RT-PCR of the TCR CDR3. TCRdb processed the multiplex PCR reads anew with MiXCR; each CDR3 protein has one entry. The sample consists of about 290,000 distinct CDR3 sequences, 13% of them appearing once. In this sample, this clonotype turned up many times.

Sequencing input: blood. The receptor's source is a woman younger than 45 with Graves' hyperthyroidism that later progressed to Graves' ophthalmopathy. V and J are TRBV18 and TRBJ2-1, with a weak D call TRBD2 (6 bases). The CDR3, as DNA: TGTGCCAGCTCACCCCCTCGACTAGGGAATGTCAATGAGCAGTTCTTC. Amino acid sequence: CASSPPRLGNVNEQFF.